Listed here are 30 T cell receptor beta chains from one sample, sequenced in a study of control samples from healthy donors and cancer patients. This table comes from immunoSEQ multiplex PCR, and its TCRdb copy is limited to in-frame clones, with some not included. There are fewer than 200,000 clones in the sample; around 91% occur only once, and 1.4% lies in the top ten. The sequenced material came from blood. These receptors were taken from a woman aged 45-65 years in good health.

The CDR3 sequence: CAWSRDGLGYTF. DNA of the CDR3: TGTGCCTGGAGCCGGGACGGTCTGGGCTACACCTTC. The chain is built from TRBV30 and TRBJ1-2; D is possibly TRBD1 (5 bases). This CDR3 is 12 amino acids long. Trimming removed 3 bases from V and 8 bases from J, with 13 bases in between. Germline CDR1 GTSNPN, CDR2 SVGIG (reference sequence).

The gene calls are TRBV5-4 and TRBJ2-1, with D maybe TRBD1 (5 bases). V was pared by 5 bases and J by 4 bases, with 19 bases between. There are 16 residues in the CDR3. In germline, CDR1 is SGHNT, CDR2 YYREEE (reference sequence). The CDR3 coding sequence is TGTGCCAGCAGTCCAATACAGGTTAATTCTTACAATGAGCAGTTCTTC. Its protein product is CASSPIQVNSYNEQFF.

The chain employs TRBV27 and TRBJ2-7; D is possibly TRBD1 (6 bases). The CDR3 is 13 residues long. CDR1 and CDR2 (germline): MNHEY, SMNVEV (reference sequence). V gave up 6 bases and J gave up 4 bases, with 13 bases separating them. The CDR3 region is CASSRDTDYEQYF. Here the CDR3 DNA reads TGTGCCAGCAGCCGGGACACAGATTACGAGCAGTACTTC.

The J gene is TRBJ2-1, the V gene TRBV27; the D is unclear. CDR3 length: 14 residues. The germline V gene has CDR1 MNHEY and CDR2 SMNVEV (reference sequence). Trimming removed 3 bases at V and 6 bases at J, with 12 bases between. This CDR3 is CASSLGSFGNEQFF. The CDR3 nucleotides read TGTGCCAGCAGTTTGGGGTCTTTTGGCAATGAGCAGTTCTTC.

V and J are TRBV19 and TRBJ2-5; 14 nucleotides align to TRBD2. The CDR3 is 22 residues long. The germline gives CDR1 LNHDA, CDR2 SQIVND (reference sequence). V was clipped by 4 bases and J by 3 bases; unmatched bases: 22. CDR3 sequence reads: CASSRSPRTSGRSQPEKETQYF. The DNA of the CDR3 is TGTGCCAGTAGTAGGAGCCCTCGGACTAGCGGGAGGTCCCAACCCGAAAAAGAGACCCAGTACTTC.

V gene TRBV19 combines with J gene TRBJ2-7; the D is unclear. CDR1 is LNHDA, CDR2 SQIVND, per germline (reference sequence). V gave up 3 bases and J gave up 6 bases, with 18 bases separating them. The CDR3 spans 15 residues. In DNA, the CDR3 is TGTGCCAGTAGTATGGGAAAATACGCTGCAAGCGAGCAGTACTTC. This encodes CASSMGKYAASEQYF.

The chain combines TRBV12-3 or TRBV12-4 with TRBJ1-2, with D unclear. The CDR3 has 12 residues. Trimming left V 6 bases short and J 3 bases short, with 8 bases between. CDR3 amino acids: CASSPPHYGYTF. CDR3 in DNA: TGTGCCAGCAGCCCCCCCCACTATGGCTACACCTTC.

The V and J genes are TRBV6-2 or TRBV6-3 and TRBJ1-4; possible D gene TRBD1, 5 bases. Deletions cut 4 bases from V and 6 bases from J, with 15 bases between. Germline-derived CDR1 and CDR2 are MNHEY and SVGEGT. This CDR3 is 15 amino acids long. CDR3 in DNA: TGTGCCAGCAGTTCATCCGGGACTTTCCATGAAAAACTGTTTTTT. Translated, it gives CASSSSGTFHEKLFF.

CDR3 residues: CSVRGQGYEQYF. DNA of the CDR3: TGCAGCGTTAGAGGACAGGGCTACGAGCAGTACTTC. V is TRBV29-1 and J is TRBJ2-7, with 8 bases matching TRBD1. Germline assignment: CDR1 SQVTM and CDR2 ANQGSEA. This CDR3 spans 12 amino acids. The junction had 3 bases not matched to a gene; V was cut back by 5 bases and J by 3 bases.

The chain couples TRBV11-1 to TRBJ1-4; TRBD1 aligns across 7 bases. This CDR3 region has 13 residues. V shed 4 bases, J shed 7 bases, and the junction held 3 bases outside the gene matches. Germline V gene lookup returns CDR1 SGHAT and CDR2 FQDESV (reference sequence). CDR3 DNA: TGTGCCAGCAGCTCCGGACAGGCTGAAAAACTGTTTTTT. Amino acid sequence: CASSSGQAEKLFF.

CDR3 amino acids: CAWSVPNRYWGGYTF. DNA for the CDR3: TGTGCCTGGAGTGTACCTAACAGATACTGGGGGGGCTACACCTTC. This sequence joins TRBV30 and TRBJ1-2, with D possibly TRBD1 on 5 matching bases. Germline V gene data show CDR1 as GTSNPN and CDR2 as SVGIG (reference sequence). This CDR3 has 15 amino acids. Between the trimmed V and J ends, which lost 0 bases and 8 bases, there was a span of 19 bases.

The chain is built from TRBV4-1 and TRBJ1-4; maybe TRBD1 (5 bases). CDR1 is MGHRA and CDR2 is YSYEKL in the germline V gene. The CDR3 covers 14 residues. Trimming shortened V by 2 bases and J by 7 bases, and 11 bases separated the two germline ends. CDR3 region: CASSQSFGGEKLFF. As DNA, the CDR3 is TGCGCCAGCAGCCAATCGTTTGGGGGTGAAAAACTGTTTTTT.

The V and J genes are TRBV6-2 or TRBV6-3 and TRBJ2-1, with TRBD1 identical over 10 bases. Germline values: CDR1 MNHEY, CDR2 SVGEGT. V shed 6 bases and J 7 bases; nucleotides not matched to a gene: 12. The CDR3 consists of 16 residues. CDR3 residues: CASSQIRDRGRNEQFF. DNA for the CDR3: TGTGCCAGCAGCCAGATCCGGGACAGGGGTAGAAATGAGCAGTTCTTC.

The chain uses TRBV6-2 or TRBV6-3 and TRBJ1-4, with D unresolved. V shed 5 bases and J shed 5 bases, with 3 bases lying between them. Germline loops: CDR1 MNHEY, CDR2 SVGEGT. The CDR3 loop spans 11 amino acids. CDR3 residues: CASSNNEKLFF. CDR3 coding DNA: TGTGCCAGCAGTAACAATGAAAAACTGTTTTTT.

The chain is built from TRBV20-1 and TRBJ1-1; D is uncertain. CDR1 is DFQATT and CDR2 is SNEGSKA in the germline V gene (reference sequence). This CDR3 comprises 10 residues. The germline V and J ends were trimmed by 6 bases and 11 bases, with 13 bases remaining between them. The CDR3 region is CSALEVLAFF. The CDR3 region has the DNA TGCAGTGCCCTTGAGGTGCTTGCTTTCTTT.

J is TRBJ1-6 and V is TRBV14; the D is unclear. The CDR3 is 12 amino acids. V lost 5 bases and J lost 10, with 9 bases in between. Germline V CDR1 and CDR2: SGHDN, FVKESK. CDR3 sequence (DNA): TGTGCCAGCAGCTACACGGGGTCACCCCTCCACTTT. Protein sequence: CASSYTGSPLHF.

This clone was detected only once. The chain joins TRBV7-9 to TRBJ1-5; possible D gene TRBD1, 6 bases. Germline V gene lookup returns CDR1 SEHNR and CDR2 FQNEAQ (reference sequence). V was cut by 5 bases and J by 4 bases, with 12 bases left in between. This CDR3 has 14 residues. The CDR3 is CASSIGTNNQPQHF. As DNA, the CDR3 is TGTGCCAGCAGCATCGGGACAAATAATCAGCCCCAGCATTTT.

The chain is built from TRBV4-1 and TRBJ1-4; no firm D call. V was clipped by 2 bases and J by 4 bases, with 8 bases between them. The CDR3 totals 14 residues. CDR1 is MGHRA and CDR2 is YSYEKL in the germline V gene. The CDR3 DNA reads TGCGCCAGCAGCCAATTTTCCAGTAATGAAAAACTGTTTTTT. As protein: CASSQFSSNEKLFF.

The genes are TRBV3-1 (or the pseudogene TRBV3-2) and TRBJ1-2; weak D call: TRBD1 (6 bases). Germline assignment: CDR1 LGHDT and CDR2 YNNKEL (reference sequence). Trimming shortened V by 3 bases and J by 13 bases, and 18 bases separated the two germline ends. CDR3 length: 13 amino acids. In DNA, the CDR3 is TGTGCCAGCAGCCAGGGAACTACAGGGCCCTCCACCTTC. It is translated as CASSQGTTGPSTF.

This clone has just one count. This chain links TRBV5-4 with TRBJ2-1; 10 bases map to TRBD1. V gave up 5 bases and J gave up 7 bases; unmatched junction bases: 9. The CDR3 contains 15 residues. The V gene's germline CDR1 is SGHNT and CDR2 YYREEE (reference sequence). The CDR3 sequence is CASRPGQGVPNEQFF. CDR3 in DNA: TGTGCCAGCAGGCCCGGACAGGGGGTTCCTAATGAGCAGTTCTTC.

The chain is built from TRBV7-2 and TRBJ1-3, with D perhaps TRBD1 (6 bases). Germline V lookup: CDR1 SGHTA, CDR2 FQGNSA. This CDR3 is 14 amino acids long. V lost 5 bases to trimming and J lost 2 bases, with 10 bases between them. The CDR3 DNA reads as TGTGCCAGCAGCCCCGGGACACCTGGAAACACCATATATTTT. It yields the protein CASSPGTPGNTIYF.

The rearrangement uses TRBV19 and TRBJ1-4; no firm D call. The ends were cut back, 9 bases at V and 2 bases at J, with 19 bases in the middle. Germline lookup yields CDR1 LNHDA and CDR2 SQIVND (reference sequence). The CDR3 is 16 amino acids. As DNA, the CDR3 is TGTGCCAGCAGACCCCCCGGGATGTATACTAATGAAAAACTGTTTTTT. This translates into CASRPPGMYTNEKLFF.

The rearrangement uses TRBV28 and TRBJ1-1; a possible D gene is TRBD1 (5 bases). Per germline, CDR1 MDHEN and CDR2 SYDVKM. The V and J ends lost 4 bases and 1 base respectively, with 13 bases between them. This CDR3 has 15 amino acids. In DNA form, the CDR3 reads TGTGCCAGCAGTTCGGCAGGGTCGGCGAACACTGAAGCTTTCTTT. Protein sequence: CASSSAGSANTEAFF.

This clone came up once. The V call is TRBV11-1, the J call TRBJ2-7, with TRBD2 matching over 7 bases. Germline CDR1 SGHAT, CDR2 FQDESV (reference sequence). The CDR3 runs 16 residues. V shed 5 bases and J 1 base; nucleotides not matched to a gene: 11. DNA of the CDR3: TGTGCCAGCAGCCCCCGGATCGAGCGGGGTTCCTACGAGCAGTACTTC. Translating gives CASSPRIERGSYEQYF.

The chain employs TRBV3-1 (or the pseudogene TRBV3-2) and TRBJ2-1; D ambiguous. The V gene lost 0 bases and the J gene lost 9 bases, with 3 bases spanning the gap. This CDR3 has 11 residues. Germline assignment: CDR1 LGHDT and CDR2 YNNKEL (reference sequence). CDR3 sequence: CASSQDREQFF. DNA for the CDR3: TGTGCCAGCAGCCAAGATCGTGAGCAGTTCTTC.

CDR3 bases: TGTGCCAGCAGCTTAGTTGCGGGGCAAGGAAACACCATATATTTT. Translated, it gives CASSLVAGQGNTIYF. The chain couples TRBV7-2 to TRBJ1-3, with D maybe TRBD1 (5 bases). The V gene lost 1 base and the J gene lost 4 bases, with 11 bases spanning the gap. Germline V CDR1 and CDR2: SGHTA, FQGNSA. The CDR3 has 15 amino acids.

The chain combines TRBV2 with TRBJ1-1; D remains unclear. The length of the CDR3 is 15 residues. V shed 6 bases and J shed 8 bases, with 22 bases lying between them. Germline-derived CDR1 and CDR2 are SNHLY and FYNNEI. The CDR3 here is CASSPARTSRSEAFF. For the CDR3, the DNA is TGTGCCAGCAGCCCCGCCCGGACGAGTAGGTCCGAAGCTTTCTTT.

The table lists this clone with a few counts. This rearrangement joins TRBV5-1 to TRBJ2-1; no definite D call. Germline V CDR1 and CDR2: SGHRS, YFSETQ. V was trimmed by 0 bases and J by 0 bases, leaving 7 bases between them. CDR3 length: 15 residues. CDR3 residues: CASSLDADSYNEQFF. CDR3 nucleotides: TGCGCCAGCAGCTTGGATGCGGACTCCTACAATGAGCAGTTCTTC.

This clone was observed a single time. The V call is TRBV30, the J call TRBJ1-3, with D uncertain. Germline V gives CDR1 GTSNPN, CDR2 SVGIG (reference sequence). The CDR3 is made up of 17 amino acids. V was cut by 5 bases and J by 4 bases, with 24 bases left in between. CDR3 in amino acids: CAWGPLGSTVGGNTIYF. The CDR3 nucleotides are TGTGCCTGGGGTCCTCTTGGGTCCACGGTCGGGGGAAACACCATATATTTT.

The rearrangement uses TRBV7-2 and TRBJ2-5; TRBD1 matches at 10 bases. CDR1 is SGHTA and CDR2 is FQGNSA in the germline V gene. J was trimmed by 3 bases and V by 3 bases; bases with no gene match: 7. There are 16 residues in the CDR3. The CDR3 bases are TGTGCCAGCAGCTTCGACCGCGGACAGGGGGAAGAGACCCAGTACTTC. It specifies CASSFDRGQGEETQYF.